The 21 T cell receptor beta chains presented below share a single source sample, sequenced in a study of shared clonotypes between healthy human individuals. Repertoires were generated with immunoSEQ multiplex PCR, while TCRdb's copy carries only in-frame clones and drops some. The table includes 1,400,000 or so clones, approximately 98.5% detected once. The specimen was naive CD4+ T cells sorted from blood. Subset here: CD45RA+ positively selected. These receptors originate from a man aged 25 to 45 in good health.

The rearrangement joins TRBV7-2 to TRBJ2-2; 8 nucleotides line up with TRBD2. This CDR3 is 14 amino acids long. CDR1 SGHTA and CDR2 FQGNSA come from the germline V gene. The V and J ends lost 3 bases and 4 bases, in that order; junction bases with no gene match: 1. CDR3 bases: TGTGCCAGCAGCTTGGGGACTAGCACCGGGGAGCTGTTTTTT. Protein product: CASSLGTSTGELFF.

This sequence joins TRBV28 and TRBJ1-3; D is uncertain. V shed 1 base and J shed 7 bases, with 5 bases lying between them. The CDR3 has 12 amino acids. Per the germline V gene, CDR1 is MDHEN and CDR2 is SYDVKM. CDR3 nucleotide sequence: TGTGCCAGCAGTTTATTCGGCAACACCATATATTTT. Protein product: CASSLFGNTIYF.

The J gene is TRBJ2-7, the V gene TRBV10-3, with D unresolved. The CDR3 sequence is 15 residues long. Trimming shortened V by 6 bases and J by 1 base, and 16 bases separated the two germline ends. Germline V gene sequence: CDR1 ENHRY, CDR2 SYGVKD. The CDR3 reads CAISETRMVSYEQYF. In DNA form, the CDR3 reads TGTGCCATCAGCGAGACCCGCATGGTATCCTACGAGCAGTACTTC.

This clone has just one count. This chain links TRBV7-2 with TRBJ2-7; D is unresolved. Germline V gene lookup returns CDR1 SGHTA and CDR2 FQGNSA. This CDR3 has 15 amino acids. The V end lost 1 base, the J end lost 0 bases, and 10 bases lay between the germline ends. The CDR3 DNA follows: TGTGCCAGCAGCTTAGTAGGTACCCCCTCCTACGAGCAGTACTTC. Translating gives CASSLVGTPSYEQYF.

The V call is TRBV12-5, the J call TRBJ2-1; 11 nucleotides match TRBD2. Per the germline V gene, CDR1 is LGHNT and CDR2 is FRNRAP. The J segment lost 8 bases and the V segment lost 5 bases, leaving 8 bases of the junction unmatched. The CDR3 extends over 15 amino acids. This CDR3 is CASGLTSGRSYEQFF. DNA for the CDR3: TGTGCTAGTGGTCTCACTAGCGGGAGAAGCTATGAGCAGTTCTTC.

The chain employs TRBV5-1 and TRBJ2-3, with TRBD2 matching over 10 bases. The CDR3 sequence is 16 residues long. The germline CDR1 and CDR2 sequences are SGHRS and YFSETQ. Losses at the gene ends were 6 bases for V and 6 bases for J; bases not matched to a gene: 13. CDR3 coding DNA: TGCGCCAGCAAAGTTTCGGTAGCGGGAGGTTCGGATACGCAGTATTTT. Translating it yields CASKVSVAGGSDTQYF.

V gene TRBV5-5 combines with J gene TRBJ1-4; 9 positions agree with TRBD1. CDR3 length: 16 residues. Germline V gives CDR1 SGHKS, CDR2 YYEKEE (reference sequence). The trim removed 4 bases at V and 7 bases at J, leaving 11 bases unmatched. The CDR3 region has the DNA TGTGCCAGCAGCGGCTTACAGGGGGCGCTGAGTGAAAAACTGTTTTTT. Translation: CASSGLQGALSEKLFF.

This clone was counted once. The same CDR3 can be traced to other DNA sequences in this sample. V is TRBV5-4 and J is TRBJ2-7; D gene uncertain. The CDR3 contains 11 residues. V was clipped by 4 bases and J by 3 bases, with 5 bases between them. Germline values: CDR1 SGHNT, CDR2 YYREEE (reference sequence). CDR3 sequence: CASSRDYEQYF. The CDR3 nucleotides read TGTGCCAGCAGCAGGGACTACGAGCAGTACTTC.

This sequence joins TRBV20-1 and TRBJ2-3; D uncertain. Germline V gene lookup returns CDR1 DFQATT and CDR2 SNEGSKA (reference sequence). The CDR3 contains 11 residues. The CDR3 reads CRVVGPDTQYF. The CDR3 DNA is TGCAGGGTAGTCGGGCCAGATACGCAGTATTTT.

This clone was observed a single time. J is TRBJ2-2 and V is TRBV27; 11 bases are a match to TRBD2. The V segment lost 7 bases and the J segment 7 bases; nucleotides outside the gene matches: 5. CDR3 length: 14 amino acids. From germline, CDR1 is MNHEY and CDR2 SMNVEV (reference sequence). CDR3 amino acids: CASKGLAGSGELFF. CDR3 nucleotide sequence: TGTGCCAGCAAAGGACTAGCGGGCAGCGGGGAGCTGTTTTTT.

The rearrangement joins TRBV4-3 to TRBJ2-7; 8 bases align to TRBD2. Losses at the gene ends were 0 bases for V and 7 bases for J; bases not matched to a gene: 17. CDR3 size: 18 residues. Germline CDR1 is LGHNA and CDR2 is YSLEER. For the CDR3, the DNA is TGCGCCAGCAGCCAAGAAGGCCGGGGGGGCAGGGATATTGGGGAGCAGTACTTC. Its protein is CASSQEGRGGRDIGEQYF.

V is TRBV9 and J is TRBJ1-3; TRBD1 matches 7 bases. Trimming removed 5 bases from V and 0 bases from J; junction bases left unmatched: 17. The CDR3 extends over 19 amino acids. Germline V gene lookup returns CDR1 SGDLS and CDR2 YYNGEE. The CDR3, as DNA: TGTGCCAGCAGTGTCGAGGACAGGAACCCGAAAAGCTCTGGAAACACCATATATTTT. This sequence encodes CASSVEDRNPKSSGNTIYF.

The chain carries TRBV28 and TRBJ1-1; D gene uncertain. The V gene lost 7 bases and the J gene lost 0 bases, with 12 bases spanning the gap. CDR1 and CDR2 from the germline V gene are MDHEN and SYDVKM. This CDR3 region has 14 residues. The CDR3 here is CASNRAGMNTEAFF. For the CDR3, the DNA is TGTGCCAGCAATCGGGCAGGAATGAACACTGAAGCTTTCTTT.

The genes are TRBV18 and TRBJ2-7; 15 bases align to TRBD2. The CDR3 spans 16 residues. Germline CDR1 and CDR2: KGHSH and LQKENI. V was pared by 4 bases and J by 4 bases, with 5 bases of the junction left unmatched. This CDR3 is CASSLGTSGRNYEQYF. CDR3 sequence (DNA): TGTGCCAGCTCACTTGGGACTAGCGGGAGGAATTACGAGCAGTACTTC.

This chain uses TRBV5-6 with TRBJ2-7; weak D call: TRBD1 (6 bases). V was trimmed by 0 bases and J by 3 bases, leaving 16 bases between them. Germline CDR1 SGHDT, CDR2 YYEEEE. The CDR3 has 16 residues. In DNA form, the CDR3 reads TGTGCCAGCAGCTTGGTGGGGGCCTCAAAGATCTACGAGCAGTACTTC. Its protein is CASSLVGASKIYEQYF. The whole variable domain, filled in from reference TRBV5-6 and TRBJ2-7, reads DAGVTQSPTHLIKTRGQQVTLRCSPKSGHDTVSWYQQALGQGPQFIFQYYEEEERQRGNFPDRFSGHQFPNYSSELNVNALLLGDSALYLCASSLVGASKIYEQYFGPGTRLTVT.

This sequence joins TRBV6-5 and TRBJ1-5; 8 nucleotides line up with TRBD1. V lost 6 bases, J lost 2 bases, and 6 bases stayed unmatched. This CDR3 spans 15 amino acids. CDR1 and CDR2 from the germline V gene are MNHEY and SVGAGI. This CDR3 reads CASRQTGAGNQPQHF. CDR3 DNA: TGTGCCAGCAGACAGACAGGGGCTGGCAATCAGCCCCAGCATTTT.

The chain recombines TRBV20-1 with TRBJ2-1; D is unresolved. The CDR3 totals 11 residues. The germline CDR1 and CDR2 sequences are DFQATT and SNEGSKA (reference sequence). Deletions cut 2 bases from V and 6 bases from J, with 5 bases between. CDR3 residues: CSARRPNEQFF. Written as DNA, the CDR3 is TGCAGTGCTAGAAGACCCAATGAGCAGTTCTTC.

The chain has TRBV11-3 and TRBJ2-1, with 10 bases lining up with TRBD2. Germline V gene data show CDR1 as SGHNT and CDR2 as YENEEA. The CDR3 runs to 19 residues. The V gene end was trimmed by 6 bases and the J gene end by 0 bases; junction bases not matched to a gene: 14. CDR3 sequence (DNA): TGTGCCAGCAGTCCCCGGGGAGCGGGAGGGACCCACTCCTACAATGAGCAGTTCTTC. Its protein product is CASSPRGAGGTHSYNEQFF.

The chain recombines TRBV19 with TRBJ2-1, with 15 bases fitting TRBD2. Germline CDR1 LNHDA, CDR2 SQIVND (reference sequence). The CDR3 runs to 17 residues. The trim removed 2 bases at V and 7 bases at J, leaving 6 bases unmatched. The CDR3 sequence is CASSIRTSGRARNEQFF. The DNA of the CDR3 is TGTGCCAGTAGTATAAGGACTAGCGGGAGGGCCAGGAATGAGCAGTTCTTC.

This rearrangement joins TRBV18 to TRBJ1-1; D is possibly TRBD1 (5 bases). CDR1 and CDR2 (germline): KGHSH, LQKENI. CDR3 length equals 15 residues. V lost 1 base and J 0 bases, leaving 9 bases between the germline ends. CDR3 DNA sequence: TGTGCCAGCTCACCACTCGACAGTTTGAACACTGAAGCTTTCTTT. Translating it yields CASSPLDSLNTEAFF.

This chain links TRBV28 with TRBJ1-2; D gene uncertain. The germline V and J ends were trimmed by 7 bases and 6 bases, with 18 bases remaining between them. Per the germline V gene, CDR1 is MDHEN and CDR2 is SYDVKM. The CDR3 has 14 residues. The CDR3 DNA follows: TGTGCCAGCATGTGGGCCCTAAGGCGAGATGGCTACACCTTC. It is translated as CASMWALRRDGYTF.